This T cell receptor (beta chain) appears in the sequencing data of a study of T cell responses to AZD1222 COVID-19 vaccine. Study findings and constraints: Regions 160-218 and 743-854 held dominance among vaccine-associated CD4 TCRs, which spanned spike. In a largely white British group with more females than males, clonal diversity was possibly underestimated.

A few counts support this clone. No antigen is known for it. The V end was cut by 2 bases, the J end by 6 bases, with 16 bases between. The germline V gene has CDR1 LGHDT and CDR2 YNNKEL (reference sequence). The CDR3 is 16 residues long. Here immunoSEQ multiplex PCR was the method, and the copy in TCRdb shows in-frame clones only, minus some. Counted here are about 120,000 clones, 80% to 95% occurring once; the ten biggest clones make up roughly 13%. The sequence came from an adult in good health. The sequences come from peripheral blood, collected on day 0 of AZD1222 vaccination. This chain joins TRBV3-1 (or the pseudogene TRBV3-2) and TRBJ1-4, with D possibly matching TRBD1 (5 bases). For the CDR3, the DNA is TGTGCCAGCAGCCAAAGAGAATCCGGGACGTATGAAAAACTGTTTTTT. The encoded protein is CASSQRESGTYEKLFF.